This TCR beta chain stems from a study of cytomegalovirus exposure and HLA in healthy donors (TCRdb year 2017). About the study as a whole: An earlier analysis of under 600 of the donors reported 250 to 300 Gb of sequence data and 100 million to 130 million unique TCR beta sequences from some 180 million T cells. Every discovery cohort repertoire had been produced on one sequencing platform. About 280 gigabases of sequencing data and around 85 million unique TCR sequences made up an early release that covered approximately 650 HLA-typed donors. To predict cytomegalovirus infection status, the study brought together high-throughput TCR immunosequencing, statistical association of individual TCRs with disease status, and machine learning. An earlier analysis of 500 to 750 of the donors applied high-throughput TCR beta sequencing to assess whether each TCR beta V gene segment acted as functional or pseudogenic. Alongside the repertoire data, information on donor age, sex, ethnicity and CMV serostatus was compiled. HLA typing covered class I and class II loci at four-digit resolution. In the later analysis, no new phenotypic data were used to find candidate immune exposures; instead, reliance was placed on TCR beta sequences and their occurrence across donors. A later genetic analysis took genome-wide SNP genotypes for about 65% of the roughly 670 donors and used that subset as a discovery cohort. Typing coverage differed by locus: A, B, C, DRB1 and DQB1 were typed in roughly 629-640 donors, DQA1 in 500 to 550, DPA1 in 600 to 610, and DPB1 in 400 to 480. Of the 398 genotyped donors, 75% to 85% were placed in the genetic ancestry cluster associated with self-reported Caucasian donors. The study was designed to test whether signatures of past pathogen exposure could be identified by cataloging public T cell receptors. Across under 500 genotyped donors of the cohort, an average of roughly 230,000 unique TCR beta nucleotide sequences per donor were sequenced, and approximately 19% of those sequences were non-productive. A handful of DR-DQ haplotypes were treated as single units for association and clustering because of strong linkage in the cohort. A later analysis re-examined previously published TCR beta repertoires from about 670 donors and added high-resolution HLA genotyping to investigate patterns of TCR occurrence. Using immunosequencing, the study profiled T cell repertoires from about 650 subjects and related those repertoires to cytomegalovirus serostatus. Along with the approximately 600-subject first cohort, a separate validation cohort of over a hundred different subjects was used.

The library was built by means of the immunoSEQ multiplex PCR assay. For the multiplex PCR, a mixture combining 60 forward primers for TCR Vbeta segments and 13 reverse primers for TCR Jbeta segments was used. Amplification of the CDR3 region of rearranged TCR beta genes was performed with a multiplex PCR assay on genomic DNA. Amplified TCR beta libraries were sequenced as 87-base-pair reads on the Illumina HiSeq System. On the study's bioinformatics: Across the 600 to 700 repertoires, a later analysis counted around 80 million unique TCR beta chains, some 11 million of which were shared by at least two donors. Raw reads were error-corrected and collapsed into unique sequences with a nearest-neighbor algorithm that merged closely related sequences to remove PCR and sequencing errors. To assign V, D and J gene segments, CDR3 sequences were aligned to IMGT reference sequences. Each retained sequence needed at least a six-nucleotide match to both a V gene segment and a J gene segment. A rearrangement counted as productive if the CDR3 had no stop codons and remained in frame with V and J, and every other rearrangement counted as non-productive. CDR3 was defined by IMGT convention, running from the second conserved V-encoded cysteine to the conserved J-encoded phenylalanine. The earlier analysis of some 550 of the donors excluded any sequence lacking an unambiguous match to a single V gene segment. In an earlier analysis of some 590 of the donors, V segments were called functional above 56.7% productive rearrangements and were called segregating when the between-donor standard deviation exceeded 5%. A statistical classification framework was developed to diagnose cytomegalovirus status using the catalog of TCR beta chain sequences. In a later analysis, TCR nucleotide sequences were compared against IMGT/GENE-DB human TR gene sequences so that V and J genes could be assigned. The TCRdist pipeline was used in a later analysis to assign CDR3 sequences and most-parsimonious VDJ recombination scenarios. A later analysis defined each TCR beta chain by its CDR3 amino acid sequence plus V-gene family, and excluded reads lacking a unique V-gene family. To address suspected cross-contamination and a sequencing artifact, a later analysis removed around 590 highly shared, low-generation-probability nucleotide sequences. For each public chain, a later analysis derived a clonal expansion index from normalized ranks of inferred template counts within each repertoire. In a later analysis, generation probabilities were computed using a VDJ recombination model fitted to out-of-frame rearrangements, and the results were checked against IGoR. A later analysis scored TCR-TCR, TCR-HLA and TCR-CMV co-occurrence with hypergeometric tests, applying a repertoire-size bias correction to TCR pairs. A later analysis estimated false discovery rates by permuting HLA or CMV assignments 20 times. In a later analysis, co-occurring TCRs were grouped using DBSCAN, and TCRdist sequence similarity was added for clustering within HLA-allele-positive subsets. Repertoires with fewer than 30,000 or more than 120,000 public chains, plus five repertoires with anomalous nucleotide sharing, were excluded from co-occurrence clustering. TCRdb mirrors the immuneACCESS table, restricted to in-frame sequences. Some clones are absent from its copies; in checked studies, under half trace to an unresolved V gene, and the reason for the others is unknown. V and J calls and clone size are copied from that table; D and trimming were computed from the DNA. In all, the sample holds roughly 130,000 clones, and under 85% of those were seen once. Of the sample, approximately 5% is held by the ten largest clones.

Points the paper makes about the study in general: Correlated functional status among segregating V segments might reflect linkage disequilibrium, but an unknown experimental factor could not be ruled out. The only immune exposure information available for the cohort was CMV serostatus. Specific HLA alleles were associated with roughly 16,000 TCR beta sequences at a false discovery rate of 0.05 in a later analysis. V-gene and J-gene trimming of TCR beta chains was associated with a missense DCLRE1C variant in a later genetic analysis, and the association was replicated in an independent cohort. Because the 87-base-pair reads could not distinguish some IMGT-functional V segments, including TRBV6-2 and TRBV6-3, those segments were excluded. Only TCR beta chains were sequenced in this cohort, and the absence of alpha or paired-chain data limited detectable features. A later analysis reported that several top co-occurrence clusters appeared linked to parvovirus B19, influenza, CMV and Epstein-Barr virus. An earlier analysis of some 560 of the donors showed that most TCR beta V segments appeared in productive rearrangements either about 87% or about 30% of the time, which broadly matched IMGT annotations. The presence/absence analyses assumed that sequencing depth was roughly uniform across donors, and that assumption may not be true. Across donors, most TCR sequences were observed very rarely, whereas some public TCRs were present in many individuals. Because some donors lacked HLA typing at each locus, the association tests relied only on the typed subset. The classifier was reported to diagnose cytomegalovirus status with high specificity and sensitivity in both the original and validation cohorts. In vitro tests confirmed that a few of the cytomegalovirus-associated TCR beta chains recognize cytomegalovirus antigens. In a later analysis, TCR association rates were found to vary across HLA loci, with the most associated TCRs seen for DRB1 alleles and the fewest for HLA-C alleles. A later analysis found that most CMV-associated TCR beta chains appeared HLA-restricted, with HLA associations seemingly driven largely by CMV exposure. In the study, approximately 150 TCR beta chains were listed as associated with cytomegalovirus. A group of highly shared sequence variants was considered likely to be a technical artifact of the sequencing pipeline. Assigning TCR associations to individual alleles was difficult when HLA alleles, especially DR and DQ, strongly co-occurred. In a later analysis, HLA-associated TCR beta chains showed more clonal expansion and lower generation probabilities than non-associated chains that were equally common. A further reported finding was that TCR beta sequences accurately predicted the HLA-A and HLA-B alleles for most subjects in the first cohort. A later genetic analysis reported fewer N-insertions in productive TCRs among donors in an Asian-associated ancestry cluster than the roughly 720-donor mean. According to the authors, the approach could potentially be generalized to other disease states and immunological phenotypes. Because counts were too low, roughly 17 rarely observed V segments, including chromosome 9 orphons, were left out of the earlier analysis of some 640 of the donors.

The cohort was made up of 500 to 800 healthy bone marrow donors. At the time of sampling, every cohort member was nominally healthy, though immune exposures that went unrecorded were likely present. The donor tested CMV seropositive, placing the donor among the roughly 300 seropositive members of the cohort. A peripheral blood sample was collected from each donor, and TCR beta sequencing was performed on peripheral blood mononuclear cells. The Qiagen DNeasy Blood Extraction Kit was used to extract genomic DNA from the blood cell samples. As to this clone: Its antigen target is currently unknown. Base qualities are not at hand, and no much larger clone is one base apart.

CDR3 length: 14 amino acids, cysteine to phenylalanine. Only the CDR3 DNA stays, 42 bases, in frame from base 1. The germline V gene provides CDR1 ENHRY and CDR2 SYGVKD. V is pruned by 6 bases and J by 2 bases, leaving 6 bases of the junction without a gene match. This receptor chain uses TRBV10-3 and TRBJ2-5, and 7 junction bases match TRBD1. The sequenced sample was PBMCs. The sequence came from a woman in her fifties or sixties in good health and CMV-seropositive. The DNA reads TGTGCCATCAGGGGGGACAGCGGACAAGAGACCCAGTACTTC. This is translated as CAIRGDSGQETQYF.